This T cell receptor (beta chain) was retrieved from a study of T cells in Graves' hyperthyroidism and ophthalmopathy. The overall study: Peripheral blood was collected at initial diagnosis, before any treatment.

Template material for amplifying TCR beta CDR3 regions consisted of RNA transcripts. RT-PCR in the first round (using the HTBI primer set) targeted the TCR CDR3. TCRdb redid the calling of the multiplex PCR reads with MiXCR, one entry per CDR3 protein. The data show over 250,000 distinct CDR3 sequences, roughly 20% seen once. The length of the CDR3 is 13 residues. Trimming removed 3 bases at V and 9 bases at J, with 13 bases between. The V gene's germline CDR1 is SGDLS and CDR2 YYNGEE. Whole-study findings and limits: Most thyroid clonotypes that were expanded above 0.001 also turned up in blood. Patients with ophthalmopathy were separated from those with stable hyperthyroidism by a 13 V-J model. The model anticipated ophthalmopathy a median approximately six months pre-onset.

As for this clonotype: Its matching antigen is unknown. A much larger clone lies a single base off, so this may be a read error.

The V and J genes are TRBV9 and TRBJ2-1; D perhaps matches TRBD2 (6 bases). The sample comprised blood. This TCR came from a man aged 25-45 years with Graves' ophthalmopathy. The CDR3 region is CASSEEGRREQFF. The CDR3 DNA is TGTGCCAGCAGCGAAGAAGGGAGGCGTGAGCAGTTCTTC.